This is a list of T cell receptor beta chains from one sample in a study of shared clonotypes between healthy human individuals. Using immunoSEQ multiplex PCR, the repertoire was profiled, and TCRdb retains in-frame clones only, with some absent. Of about 1.9 million clones in the sample, around 93% were seen once. The source material was naive CD8+ T cells from PBMCs. Receptors originate from a man aged 18 to 30 in good health. Some clones in this sample may be carry-over from other donors' samples. Both conserved end residues are part of each CDR3. D genes are given only for firm matches. Expanded clones are given a class, and other clones once, few, many or no size at all.

abundance: -; d_gene: TRBD2; j_gene: TRBJ2-1; v_gene: TRBV7-6; CDR3nt: TGTGCCAGCAGCTTGCAACTACTAATAGCGGGACGGGCCAATGAGCAGTTCTTC; CDR3aa: CASSLQLLIAGRANEQFF
abundance: -; d_gene: -; j_gene: TRBJ2-7; v_gene: TRBV9; CDR3nt: TGTGCCAGCAGCGTATGGGGTAACTCCTACGAGCAGTACTTC; CDR3aa: CASSVWGNSYEQYF
abundance: once; d_gene: TRBD1; j_gene: TRBJ2-3; v_gene: TRBV27; CDR3nt: TGTGCCAGCAGCCCGGGACAGGGGACAGATACGCAGTATTTT; CDR3aa: CASSPGQGTDTQYF
abundance: -; d_gene: -; j_gene: TRBJ2-2; v_gene: TRBV9; CDR3nt: TGTGCCAGCAGCGTCGGTCGCCCCCCGGGGACCGGGGAGCTGTTTTTT; CDR3aa: CASSVGRPPGTGELFF
abundance: -; d_gene: -; j_gene: TRBJ2-7; v_gene: TRBV7-9; CDR3nt: TGTGCCAGCAGCCCAAACCCGGACGCATTCTACGAGCAGTACTTC; CDR3aa: CASSPNPDAFYEQYF
abundance: -; d_gene: TRBD2; j_gene: TRBJ2-1; v_gene: TRBV27; CDR3nt: TGTGCCAGCAGCCGGGGGGGCCCACAGAATGAGCAGTTCTTC; CDR3aa: CASSRGGPQNEQFF
abundance: -; d_gene: -; j_gene: TRBJ1-3; v_gene: TRBV5-4; CDR3nt: TGTGCCAGCAGGGGCGGACCCGGCTCGGGAAACACCATATATTTT; CDR3aa: CASRGGPGSGNTIYF
abundance: -; d_gene: TRBD2; j_gene: TRBJ2-7; v_gene: TRBV29-1; CDR3nt: TGCAGCGTCAGACTAGCGAGCTCCTACGAGCAGTACTTC; CDR3aa: CSVRLASSYEQYF
abundance: -; d_gene: -; j_gene: TRBJ2-7; v_gene: TRBV5-1; CDR3nt: TGCGCCAGCAGCTCGGACCTCCCCTCCTACGAGCAGTACTTC; CDR3aa: CASSSDLPSYEQYF
abundance: -; d_gene: -; j_gene: TRBJ2-2; v_gene: TRBV28; CDR3nt: TGTGCCACCACCTTCGGCCCAGGGGAGCTGTTTTTT; CDR3aa: CATTFGPGELFF
abundance: -; d_gene: TRBD2; j_gene: TRBJ2-5; v_gene: TRBV27; CDR3nt: TGTGCCAGCAGTTCCTCACTAGCGGGAGGCAGTGAGACCCAGTACTTC; CDR3aa: CASSSSLAGGSETQYF
abundance: -; d_gene: -; j_gene: TRBJ2-7; v_gene: TRBV5-1; CDR3nt: TGCGCCAGCAGCTACAGGGAGGTCCCCTACGAGCAGTACTTC; CDR3aa: CASSYREVPYEQYF
abundance: -; d_gene: TRBD2; j_gene: TRBJ2-1; v_gene: TRBV5-5; CDR3nt: TGTGCCAGCAGCTTGGCGGGGCGGGAGGTTTCCTACAATGAGCAGTTCTTC; CDR3aa: CASSLAGREVSYNEQFF
abundance: -; d_gene: -; j_gene: TRBJ2-3; v_gene: TRBV5-8; CDR3nt: TGTGCCAGCAGCTCTGTAGCGGGCACAGATACGCAGTATTTT; CDR3aa: CASSSVAGTDTQYF
abundance: -; d_gene: -; j_gene: TRBJ2-4; v_gene: TRBV11-2; CDR3nt: TGTGCCAGCAGCTCACAGGGAATAATAGCCAAAAACATTCAGTACTTC; CDR3aa: CASSSQGIIAKNIQYF
abundance: -; d_gene: -; j_gene: TRBJ2-7; v_gene: TRBV4-3; CDR3nt: TGCGCCAGCAGCCCCGGGGAGGGGAACAGGGGCTACGAGCAGTACTTC; CDR3aa: CASSPGEGNRGYEQYF
abundance: -; d_gene: -; j_gene: TRBJ2-5; v_gene: TRBV7-9; CDR3nt: TGTGCCAGCAGCTATCCGCGGGGACAAGAGACCCAGTACTTC; CDR3aa: CASSYPRGQETQYF
abundance: -; d_gene: -; j_gene: TRBJ1-1; v_gene: TRBV19; CDR3nt: TGTGCCAGTAGTATCTCCCTCCCTGCAAGGGAAGCTTTCTTT; CDR3aa: CASSISLPAREAFF
abundance: -; d_gene: TRBD2; j_gene: TRBJ2-7; v_gene: TRBV9; CDR3nt: TGTGCCAGCAGCGGAGGGCCGGTGGCTAGCGGGCGCTACGAGCAGTACTTC; CDR3aa: CASSGGPVASGRYEQYF
abundance: -; d_gene: TRBD1; j_gene: TRBJ1-1; v_gene: TRBV5-6; CDR3nt: TGTGCCAGCAGCTTGGCGAACAGGGGGAACACTGAAGCTTTCTTT; CDR3aa: CASSLANRGNTEAFF
abundance: -; d_gene: -; j_gene: TRBJ2-1; v_gene: TRBV5-6; CDR3nt: TGTGCCAGCAGCTATAACAATGAGCAGTTCTTC; CDR3aa: CASSYNNEQFF
abundance: -; d_gene: TRBD1; j_gene: TRBJ2-1; v_gene: TRBV7-6; CDR3nt: TGTGCCAGCAGGTCAGGACAGGGGGCTATTAGAGATGAGCAGTTCTTC; CDR3aa: CASRSGQGAIRDEQFF
abundance: -; d_gene: -; j_gene: TRBJ2-1; v_gene: TRBV6-6; CDR3nt: TGTGCCAGCAGTTATCCCGGGGCCTTAAATGAGCAGTTCTTC; CDR3aa: CASSYPGALNEQFF
abundance: once; d_gene: TRBD2; j_gene: TRBJ2-3; v_gene: TRBV19; CDR3nt: TGTGCCAGTAGTACCGGGACTAGCGGAGATACGCAGTATTTT; CDR3aa: CASSTGTSGDTQYF
abundance: -; d_gene: TRBD2; j_gene: TRBJ2-1; v_gene: TRBV19; CDR3nt: TGTGCCAGTAGTATGGCGGGAGGGCCACACAATGAGCAGTTCTTC; CDR3aa: CASSMAGGPHNEQFF
abundance: -; d_gene: -; j_gene: TRBJ1-2; v_gene: TRBV19; CDR3nt: TGTGCCAGTAGTATTGGGCGGATCTATGGCTACACCTTC; CDR3aa: CASSIGRIYGYTF
abundance: -; d_gene: TRBD2; j_gene: TRBJ2-7; v_gene: TRBV9; CDR3nt: TGTGCCAGCAGCGAGGGACTAGCGGGACCTTCCTACGAGCAGTACTTC; CDR3aa: CASSEGLAGPSYEQYF
abundance: -; d_gene: -; j_gene: TRBJ1-1; v_gene: TRBV4-2; CDR3nt: TGTGCCAGCAGCCAAGAGGCTGCCACTGAAGCTTTCTTT; CDR3aa: CASSQEAATEAFF
abundance: -; d_gene: -; j_gene: TRBJ1-5; v_gene: TRBV2; CDR3nt: TGTGCCAGCAGCCTCACAGGCAATCAGCCCCAGCATTTT; CDR3aa: CASSLTGNQPQHF
abundance: once; d_gene: -; j_gene: TRBJ2-7; v_gene: TRBV25-1; CDR3nt: TGTGCCAGCAGTGATAACACAGCCACCTCCTACGAGCAGTACTTC; CDR3aa: CASSDNTATSYEQYF